Below are 12 T cell receptor beta chains sequenced from a single sample in a study of immune cell composition in non-small cell lung cancer. Data came from immunoSEQ multiplex PCR; TCRdb stores just in-frame clones and leaves some out. Of about 14,000 clones detected, roughly 73% appear once; the ten largest clones hold 14%. Sequencing was carried out using lung tumor tissue. All receptors come from a human donor with non-small cell lung cancer.

V gene TRBV9 combines with J gene TRBJ2-2; 8 positions agree with TRBD1. The CDR3 is 16 residues long. Trimming took 4 bases from V and 4 from J; bases not matched to a gene: 9. The V gene's germline CDR1 is SGDLS and CDR2 YYNGEE. The CDR3 nucleotides are TGTGCCAGCAGCCCTGGACAGGGACACCCCACCGGGGAGCTGTTTTTT. This codes for CASSPGQGHPTGELFF.

The V gene is TRBV11-2, the J gene TRBJ1-5; TRBD1 might be the D (5 bases). Per germline, CDR1 SGHAT and CDR2 FQNNGV. This CDR3 contains 15 residues. V dropped 0 bases and J dropped 6 bases, with 12 bases sitting between them. CDR3 sequence reads: CASSLDVGAVQPQHF. In DNA form, the CDR3 reads TGTGCCAGCAGCTTAGATGTAGGGGCGGTTCAGCCCCAGCATTTT.

The genes are TRBV28 and TRBJ2-1; 10 bases map to TRBD1. The V segment lost 4 bases and the J segment 9 bases; nucleotides outside the gene matches: 12. Looked up from germline, CDR1 is MDHEN and CDR2 is SYDVKM. There are 16 residues in the CDR3. CDR3 protein: CASSYGQGVGRFEQFF. CDR3 bases: TGTGCCAGCAGTTACGGACAGGGGGTTGGTCGATTTGAGCAGTTCTTC. The full variable domain, its missing parts supplied by reference TRBV28 and TRBJ2-1, is DVKVTQSSRYLVKRTGEKVFLECVQDMDHENMFWYRQDPGLGLRLIYFSYDVKMKEKGDIPEGYSVSREKKERFSLILESASTNQTSMYLCASSYGQGVGRFEQFFGPGTRLTVL.

The V gene is TRBV6-6, the J gene TRBJ2-1; TRBD2 matches 8 bases. V was clipped by 2 bases and J by 6 bases; unmatched bases: 9. This CDR3 is built from 16 residues. Germline lookup yields CDR1 MNHNY and CDR2 SVGAGI (reference sequence). The CDR3 loop reads CASSYGLAGPSNEQFF. CDR3 sequence (DNA): TGTGCCAGCAGTTACGGCCTAGCGGGCCCTAGCAATGAGCAGTTCTTC.

The chain has TRBV11-2 and TRBJ2-3, with D possibly matching TRBD2 (6 bases). The CDR3 loop spans 15 amino acids. Germline V gene data show CDR1 as SGHAT and CDR2 as FQNNGV. V gave up 3 bases and J gave up 2 bases, with 12 bases separating them. The CDR3 DNA sequence: TGTGCCAGCAGCTTCACCGGGACTGTCACAGATACGCAGTATTTT. Translation: CASSFTGTVTDTQYF.

The chain carries TRBV2 and TRBJ2-2; tentatively, D is TRBD2 (5 bases). The length of the CDR3 is 13 residues. Germline V CDR1 and CDR2: SNHLY, FYNNEI. Trimming removed 5 bases at V and 7 bases at J, with 11 bases between. The CDR3 is CASSYSEGGELFF. In nucleotides, the CDR3 is TGTGCCAGCAGTTACTCTGAGGGCGGGGAGCTGTTTTTT.

V gene TRBV5-4 combines with J gene TRBJ1-2; perhaps TRBD1 as D (6 bases). V lost 4 bases to trimming and J lost 4 bases, with 17 bases between them. The CDR3 extends over 15 amino acids. Per the germline V gene, CDR1 is SGHNT and CDR2 is YYREEE (reference sequence). In DNA, the CDR3 is TGTGCCAGCAGCAGACCTGAGGGGACACCCTATGGCTACACCTTC. It codes for CASSRPEGTPYGYTF.

The J gene is TRBJ2-7, the V gene TRBV21-1; the table's D call, TRBD1, was not checked against the DNA. TRBV21-1 is a pseudogene locus. This CDR3 is 17 amino acids long. The CDR3, as DNA: TGTGCCAGCAGCACCGGGACAGGGGGACAGAGGGCCTACGAGCAGTACTTC. It translates to CASSTGTGGQRAYEQYF.

The chain combines TRBV15 with TRBJ1-1, with 8 bases lining up with TRBD1. Germline lookup yields CDR1 LNHNV and CDR2 YYDKDF (reference sequence). The CDR3 runs 21 residues. The V segment lost 1 base and the J segment 1 base; nucleotides outside the gene matches: 20. The CDR3 DNA sequence: TGTGCCACCAGCAGAGTAAAATTTCGTGGGACAGGTGGAGGGGGGAACACTGAAGCTTTCTTT. Its translation: CATSRVKFRGTGGGGNTEAFF.

The chain carries TRBV7-9 and TRBJ2-2, with 10 bases aligning to TRBD2. The CDR3 sequence is 16 residues long. V was clipped by 3 bases and J by 5 bases; unmatched bases: 6. Germline V lookup: CDR1 SEHNR, CDR2 FQNEAQ (reference sequence). The CDR3 region is CASSLFSGRRTGELFF. CDR3 DNA: TGTGCCAGCAGCTTGTTTAGCGGGAGGAGGACCGGGGAGCTGTTTTTT.

This clone was picked up one time. The CDR3 loop reads CASSVRQNTGELFF. The CDR3 nucleotides are TGTGCCAGCAGCGTCAGACAGAACACCGGGGAGCTGTTTTTT. This sequence joins TRBV9 and TRBJ2-2; no reliable D call. The CDR3 has 14 residues. Trimming took off 2 bases at V and 1 base at J, with 6 bases between the two ends. Germline V lookup: CDR1 SGDLS, CDR2 YYNGEE. The variable domain in full, with the rest retrieved from reference TRBV9 and TRBJ2-2, is DSGVTQTPKHLITATGQRVTLRCSPRSGDLSVYWYQQSLDQGLQFLIQYYNGEERAKGNILERFSAQQFPDLHSELNLSSLELGDSALYFCASSVRQNTGELFFGEGSRLTVL.

The chain joins TRBV5-6 to TRBJ2-5; TRBD2 matches 7 bases. The V gene end was trimmed by 3 bases and the J gene end by 5 bases; junction bases not matched to a gene: 10. CDR3 length: 15 residues. Germline lookup yields CDR1 SGHDT and CDR2 YYEEEE. This CDR3 reads CASSWGWEGWETQYF. The CDR3 DNA reads as TGTGCCAGCAGCTGGGGATGGGAGGGTTGGGAGACCCAGTACTTC.